The rows below give T cell receptor beta chains drawn from one sample of a study of T cell therapy after organ transplantation. Only in-frame clones appear in the TCRdb table, and some are missing; sequencing was by immunoSEQ multiplex PCR. The profile shows roughly 48,000 clones, approximately 94% of them singletons. What these receptors recognize is not known. Sample: CD8+ T cells from blood, taken before autologous CMV-specific T cell therapy. The receptors were gathered from a human patient who had received a solid organ transplant and had CMV disease. CDR3s include the opening cysteine and the closing phenylalanine or tryptophan. Expanded clones get a size class; other rows say once, few or many, or leave the size out.

clone_size j_call v_call cdr3_aa
- TRBJ2-5 TRBV7-6 CASSHETGGETQYF
- TRBJ2-7 TRBV30 CAWSTGSSYEQYF
once TRBJ1-3 TRBV30 CAWSAGPADTIYF
- TRBJ1-1 TRBV15 CATSRGPHVGRLNTEAFF
- TRBJ1-1 TRBV5-4 CASSGGRSTEAFF
- TRBJ2-7 TRBV5-4 CASSSRQGGSWAEQYF
- TRBJ2-2 TRBV6-4 CASSGQSDTGELFF
- TRBJ1-3 TRBV5-8 CASSLQGATGNTIYF
- TRBJ2-2 TRBV6-5 CASSYGQPNTGELFF
once TRBJ1-1 TRBV29-1 CSVVVTEAFF
- TRBJ1-1 TRBV7-9 CASYEPQGVNTEAFF
- TRBJ2-1 TRBV29-1 CSVEEAGGTYNEQFF
- TRBJ1-6 TRBV4-2 CASSQDGALLGSPLHF
- TRBJ2-2 TRBV6-4 CASSDWDTGELFF
- TRBJ1-1 TRBV11-2 CASSLGGRTEAFF
- TRBJ2-7 TRBV19 CASRRTGDSLEQYF
few TRBJ2-2 TRBV5-1 CASSLALGLAEYTGELFF
- TRBJ2-7 TRBV6-1 CASSEAQREGYEQYF
- TRBJ1-1 TRBV7-2 CASSRAGGGLTEAFF
- TRBJ1-2 TRBV29-1 CSVEVWDRGRSNYGYTF
- TRBJ1-1 TRBV5-5 CASSLGDGEAFF
- TRBJ2-2 TRBV6-5 CASSHTGELFF
- TRBJ2-1 TRBV4-2 CASSPDLGLAIYNEQFF